One sample yielded the 27 T cell receptor beta chains listed below, sequenced in a study of T cell responses to AZD1222 COVID-19 vaccine. Measured with immunoSEQ multiplex PCR; TCRdb has only the in-frame clones, and not every one. The sample contains 100,000 to 150,000 clones, 70% to 90% of which appear only once. The material sequenced was peripheral blood, taken on day 0 of AZD1222 vaccination. The receptors stem from an adult in good health.

This clone was detected once. V usage is TRBV11-2 and J usage is TRBJ1-1, with a weak D call TRBD1 (5 bases). The CDR3 length is 17 residues. Germline-derived CDR1 and CDR2 are SGHAT and FQNNGV. The V and J ends lost 5 bases and 0 bases respectively, with 19 bases between them. CDR3 residues: CASSRNSDTYMNTEAFF. Here the CDR3 DNA reads TGTGCCAGCAGCCGAAATTCGGACACCTATATGAACACTGAAGCTTTCTTT.

This rearrangement joins TRBV9 to TRBJ2-1, with 8 bases lining up with TRBD2. The CDR3 extends over 16 amino acids. J lost 7 bases, V lost 2 bases, and 11 bases had no gene match. Looked up from germline, CDR1 is SGDLS and CDR2 is YYNGEE. CDR3 DNA sequence: TGTGCCAGCAGCGTCGCAGGACTAGCAAGTAGGAATGAGCAGTTCTTC. Translation gives CASSVAGLASRNEQFF.

V usage is TRBV18 and J usage is TRBJ1-3; the D is unclear. Trimming cost V 3 bases and J 0 bases, with 6 bases left between them. Germline-derived CDR1 and CDR2 are KGHSH and LQKENI. The CDR3 runs to 14 residues. CDR3 sequence (DNA): TGTGCCAGCTCACCCAACGGCTCTGGAAACACCATATATTTT. As protein: CASSPNGSGNTIYF.

This chain uses TRBV7-2 with TRBJ2-1; 8 positions match TRBD1. The CDR3 is 14 residues long. V was pared by 3 bases and J by 3 bases, with 1 base of the junction left unmatched. The germline CDR1 and CDR2 sequences are SGHTA and FQGNSA. CDR3 sequence: CASSLTGDYNEQFF. The CDR3 nucleotides read TGTGCCAGCAGCTTGACAGGGGACTACAATGAGCAGTTCTTC.

The chain couples TRBV10-1 to TRBJ2-7; 8 positions match TRBD1. Germline V gene lookup returns CDR1 WNHNN and CDR2 SYGVQD (reference sequence). V gave up 0 bases and J gave up 4 bases; unmatched junction bases: 2. The CDR3 consists of 14 residues. The CDR3 region has the DNA TGCGCCAGCAGTGAGTCGACAGGGGAATACGAGCAGTACTTC. This gives the protein CASSESTGEYEQYF.

This clone was seen just once. CDR3 region: CASSPLDRGLLIAFF. The DNA for the CDR3 is TGCGCCAGCAGCCCTTTGGACAGGGGTTTATTGATAGCTTTCTTT. The chain employs TRBV4-1 and TRBJ1-1, with 9 bases that match TRBD1. The CDR3 runs 15 residues. V was clipped by 4 bases and J by 10 bases; unmatched bases: 13. Per germline, CDR1 MGHRA and CDR2 YSYEKL.

The rearrangement uses TRBV6-5 and TRBJ1-1; D gene uncertain. V gave up 6 bases and J gave up 2 bases, with 10 bases separating them. The length of the CDR3 is 13 residues. Per the germline V gene, CDR1 is MNHEY and CDR2 is SVGAGI. In DNA, the CDR3 is TGTGCCAGCAGCCGTACATTCAACACTGAAGCTTTCTTT. Encoded protein: CASSRTFNTEAFF.

The chain has TRBV12-3 or TRBV12-4 and TRBJ2-7; D remains ambiguous. This CDR3 comprises 13 residues. Trimming took off 6 bases at V and 4 bases at J, with 13 bases between the two ends. Written as DNA, the CDR3 is TGTGCCAGCAGCCACGGACGGATTTACGAGCAGTACTTC. Amino acids: CASSHGRIYEQYF.

This clone was found a few times. The chain joins TRBV5-1 to TRBJ1-1; D remains unclear. CDR1 and CDR2 (germline): SGHRS, YFSETQ. Trimming shortened V by 2 bases and J by 0 bases, and 11 bases separated the two germline ends. This CDR3 contains 15 residues. CDR3 in DNA: TGCGCCAGCAGCTTTGCTTCGGGGATGAACACTGAAGCTTTCTTT. Translated: CASSFASGMNTEAFF. Variable domain in full (rest from reference TRBV5-1 and TRBJ1-1): KAGVTQTPRYLIKTRGQQVTLSCSPISGHRSVSWYQQTPGQGLQFLFEYFSETQRNKGNFPGRFSGRQFSNSRSEMNVSTLELGDSALYLCASSFASGMNTEAFFGQGTRLTVV.

This chain joins TRBV2 and TRBJ1-2; D call uncertain. Trimming took 0 bases from V and 1 from J, leaving 9 bases between them. Germline-derived CDR1 and CDR2 are SNHLY and FYNNEI. This CDR3 has 15 residues. CDR3 nucleotides: TGTGCCAGCAGTGAAGCACCCAGAGGTAACTATGGCTACACCTTC. This translates into CASSEAPRGNYGYTF.

The chain combines TRBV13 with TRBJ1-2; the D gene is possibly TRBD1 (6 bases). The germline CDR1 and CDR2 sequences are PRHDT and FYEKMQ (reference sequence). Trimming cost V 6 bases and J 8 bases, with 25 bases left between them. There are 16 residues in the CDR3. The CDR3 protein is CASSTFGRGLLGGYTF. For the CDR3, the DNA is TGTGCCAGCAGTACCTTTGGCAGGGGTTTACTGGGAGGCTACACCTTC.

The gene calls are TRBV19 and TRBJ1-2; weak D call: TRBD1 (5 bases). The CDR3 is 12 amino acids. Per germline, CDR1 LNHDA and CDR2 SQIVND (reference sequence). Trimming removed 4 bases from V and 5 bases from J, with 8 bases in between. CDR3 loop: CASSTSGYGYTF. DNA for the CDR3: TGTGCCAGTAGTACCTCAGGGTATGGCTACACCTTC.

The chain joins TRBV20-1 to TRBJ2-1; no clear D. The CDR3 totals 11 residues. The germline V gene encodes CDR1 DFQATT and CDR2 SNEGSKA (reference sequence). Trimming took off 2 bases at V and 7 bases at J, with 6 bases between the two ends. The CDR3 DNA reads TGCAGTGCTAGAAGTGAGAATGAGCAGTTCTTC. It is translated as CSARSENEQFF.

This chain uses TRBV14 with TRBJ2-3; 8 bases are shared with TRBD1. Trimming removed 3 bases from V and 3 bases from J; junction bases left unmatched: 8. CDR1 is SGHDN, CDR2 FVKESK, per germline. The CDR3 consists of 16 residues. CDR3 DNA sequence: TGTGCCAGCAGCCACCTGGACAGGGAAGGAACAGATACGCAGTATTTT. It is translated as CASSHLDREGTDTQYF.

This chain links TRBV5-6 with TRBJ1-1, with D uncertain. The germline CDR1 and CDR2 sequences are SGHDT and YYEEEE. V lost 3 bases to trimming and J lost 1 base, with 16 bases between them. This CDR3 is 16 amino acids long. The CDR3 spells CASSSLLNRQNTEAFF. DNA for the CDR3: TGTGCCAGCAGCTCCCTTTTGAACAGACAGAACACTGAAGCTTTCTTT.

The CDR3 bases are TGTGCCAGCAGCTTAGTACAGGTAGCGAGAGAGACCCAGTACTTC. This gives the protein CASSLVQVARETQYF. The rearrangement uses TRBV7-2 and TRBJ2-5, with D perhaps being TRBD1 or TRBD2 (5 bases each). The CDR3 is made up of 15 amino acids. Germline CDR1 SGHTA, CDR2 FQGNSA. V gave up 1 base and J gave up 4 bases, with 13 bases separating them.

The chain couples TRBV5-4 to TRBJ2-3; 8 bases map to TRBD1. The CDR3 is 13 amino acids. J lost 4 bases, V lost 6 bases, and 4 bases had no gene match. Per germline, CDR1 SGHNT and CDR2 YYREEE (reference sequence). The CDR3 here is CASTDRGSDTQYF. The CDR3 coding sequence is TGTGCCAGCACCGACAGGGGATCAGATACGCAGTATTTT.

CDR3: CASSFGRNSYEQYF. In DNA form, the CDR3 reads TGTGCCAGCAGCTTCGGCCGCAACTCCTACGAGCAGTACTTC. The chain is built from TRBV7-2 and TRBJ2-7, with D hard to call. This CDR3 has 14 residues. V shed 3 bases and J shed 0 bases, with 9 bases lying between them. Germline CDR1 is SGHTA and CDR2 is FQGNSA.

Written as DNA, the CDR3 is TGTGCCAGCTCACCGGGACCGAACCTCGAGCAGTACTTC. It codes for CASSPGPNLEQYF. The chain joins TRBV18 to TRBJ2-7; D tentatively fits TRBD1 or TRBD2 (5 bases each). Per germline, CDR1 KGHSH and CDR2 LQKENI. This CDR3 is 13 amino acids long. V dropped 3 bases and J dropped 6 bases, with 12 bases sitting between them. Full variable domain (rest looked up from reference TRBV18 and TRBJ2-7): NAGVMQNPRHLVRRRGQEARLRCSPMKGHSHVYWYRQLPEEGLKFMVYLQKENIIDESGMPKERFSAEFPKEGPSILRIQQVVRGDSAAYFCASSPGPNLEQYFGPGTRLTVT.

The chain joins TRBV28 to TRBJ1-2; TRBD1 is a possible D gene (6 bases). This CDR3 is 12 amino acids long. The V gene lost 7 bases and the J gene lost 5 bases, with 11 bases spanning the gap. Germline CDR1 reads MDHEN; CDR2 reads SYDVKM. This chain's CDR3 is CASTGGGYGYTF. CDR3 nucleotide sequence: TGTGCCAGCACCGGAGGGGGTTATGGCTACACCTTC.

The chain employs TRBV5-1 and TRBJ2-7, with 9 bases identical to TRBD1. Germline V gene data show CDR1 as SGHRS and CDR2 as YFSETQ. The CDR3 loop spans 14 amino acids. With 7 bases clipped from V and 0 bases from J, the junction kept 5 bases outside the gene matches. The chain's CDR3 is CASGQGTNSYEQYF. The CDR3 DNA is TGCGCCAGCGGACAGGGGACAAACTCCTACGAGCAGTACTTC.

This chain uses TRBV5-4 with TRBJ2-2; 7 bases agree with TRBD2. The CDR3 loop spans 16 amino acids. Losses at the gene ends were 0 bases for V and 4 bases for J; bases not matched to a gene: 6. Germline loops: CDR1 SGHNT, CDR2 YYREEE (reference sequence). The CDR3 DNA reads as TGTGCCAGCAGCTTGGCTTCCACGGGGGGCACCGGGGAGCTGTTTTTT. This sequence encodes CASSLASTGGTGELFF.

The CDR3 coding sequence is TGTGCCAGCAGTGCCGCCCTAGCGGGGGGGATCTACGAGCAGTACTTC. Translated, it gives CASSAALAGGIYEQYF. This chain joins TRBV27 and TRBJ2-7; 12 bases map to TRBD2. Germline CDR1 MNHEY, CDR2 SMNVEV (reference sequence). The CDR3 has 16 amino acids. Trimming removed 5 bases from V and 3 bases from J; junction bases left unmatched: 8.

This chain uses TRBV4-2 with TRBJ1-6, with 7 bases lining up with TRBD1. V lost 0 bases, J lost 6 bases, and 5 bases stayed unmatched. This CDR3 spans 16 amino acids. The germline V gene encodes CDR1 LGHNA and CDR2 YNFKEQ. This CDR3 reads CASSQDRGQSNSPLHF. CDR3 coding DNA: TGTGCCAGCAGCCAAGATAGGGGGCAGAGTAATTCACCCCTCCACTTT.

This chain joins TRBV5-1 and TRBJ1-5; D ambiguous. Trimming shortened V by 4 bases and J by 0 bases, and 5 bases separated the two germline ends. The CDR3 totals 13 residues. Looked up from germline, CDR1 is SGHRS and CDR2 is YFSETQ. CDR3 in DNA: TGCGCCAGCAGCCCTTATAGCAATCAGCCCCAGCATTTT. Its protein product is CASSPYSNQPQHF.

This rearrangement joins TRBV14 to TRBJ2-5; D possibly corresponds to TRBD2 (5 bases). CDR1 is SGHDN, CDR2 FVKESK, per germline. The CDR3 runs 15 residues. Trimming took 4 bases from V and 2 from J, leaving 14 bases between them. The DNA of the CDR3 is TGTGCCAGCAGCCGCGGACTCGGCCTTCAAGAGACCCAGTACTTC. It specifies CASSRGLGLQETQYF.

The chain combines TRBV2 with TRBJ2-7, with D perhaps matching TRBD2 (6 bases). V was pared by 5 bases and J by 4 bases, with 15 bases between. Germline V gene data show CDR1 as SNHLY and CDR2 as FYNNEI. CDR3 length: 14 amino acids. This CDR3 is CASSPRRDLYEQYF. The CDR3 DNA follows: TGTGCCAGCAGTCCGAGGAGGGATTTATACGAGCAGTACTTC.